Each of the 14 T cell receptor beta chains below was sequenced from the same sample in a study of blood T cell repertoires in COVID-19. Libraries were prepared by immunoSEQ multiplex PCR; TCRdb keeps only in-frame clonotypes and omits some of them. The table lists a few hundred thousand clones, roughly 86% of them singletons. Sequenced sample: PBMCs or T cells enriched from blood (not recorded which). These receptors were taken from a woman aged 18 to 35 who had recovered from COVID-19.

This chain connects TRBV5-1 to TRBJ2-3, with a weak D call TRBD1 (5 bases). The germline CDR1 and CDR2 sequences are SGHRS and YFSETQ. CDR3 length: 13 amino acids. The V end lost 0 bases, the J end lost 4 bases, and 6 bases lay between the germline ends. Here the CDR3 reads CASSLGGPDTQYF. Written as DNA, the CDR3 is TGCGCCAGCAGCTTGGGGGGCCCAGATACGCAGTATTTT. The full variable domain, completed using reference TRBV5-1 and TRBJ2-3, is KAGVTQTPRYLIKTRGQQVTLSCSPISGHRSVSWYQQTPGQGLQFLFEYFSETQRNKGNFPGRFSGRQFSNSRSEMNVSTLELGDSALYLCASSLGGPDTQYFGPGTRLTVL.

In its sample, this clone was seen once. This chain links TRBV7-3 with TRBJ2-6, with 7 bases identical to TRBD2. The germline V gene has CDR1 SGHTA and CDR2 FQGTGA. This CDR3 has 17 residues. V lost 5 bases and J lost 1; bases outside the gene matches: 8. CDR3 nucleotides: TGTGCCAGCAGCCACGGGGGAGGGCCTTCTGGGGCCAACGTCCTGACTTTC. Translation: CASSHGGGPSGANVLTF.

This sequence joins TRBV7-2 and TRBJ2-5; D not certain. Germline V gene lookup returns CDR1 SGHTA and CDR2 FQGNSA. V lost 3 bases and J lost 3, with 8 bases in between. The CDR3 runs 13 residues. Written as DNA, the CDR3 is TGTGCCAGCAGCTTTGGGCCAGAAGAGACCCAGTACTTC. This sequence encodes CASSFGPEETQYF.

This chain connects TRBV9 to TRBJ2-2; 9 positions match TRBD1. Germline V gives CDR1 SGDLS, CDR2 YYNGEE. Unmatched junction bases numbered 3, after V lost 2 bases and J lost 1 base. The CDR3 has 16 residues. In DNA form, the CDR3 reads TGTGCCAGCAGCGTCCAGGACAGGGGGAACACCGGGGAGCTGTTTTTT. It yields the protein CASSVQDRGNTGELFF.

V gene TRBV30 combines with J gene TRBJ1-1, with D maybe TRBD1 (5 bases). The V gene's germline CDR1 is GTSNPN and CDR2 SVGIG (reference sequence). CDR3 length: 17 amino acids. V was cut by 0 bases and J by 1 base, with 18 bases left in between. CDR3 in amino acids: CAWSVLLLGHENTEAFF. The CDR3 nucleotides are TGTGCCTGGAGTGTCTTGCTTTTAGGACACGAGAACACTGAAGCTTTCTTT.

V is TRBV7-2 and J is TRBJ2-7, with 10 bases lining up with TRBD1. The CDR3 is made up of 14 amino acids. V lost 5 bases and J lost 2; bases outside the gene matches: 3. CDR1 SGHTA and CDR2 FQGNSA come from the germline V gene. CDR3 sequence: CASSPGQGPYEQYF. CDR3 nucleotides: TGTGCCAGCAGCCCGGGACAGGGGCCCTACGAGCAGTACTTC.

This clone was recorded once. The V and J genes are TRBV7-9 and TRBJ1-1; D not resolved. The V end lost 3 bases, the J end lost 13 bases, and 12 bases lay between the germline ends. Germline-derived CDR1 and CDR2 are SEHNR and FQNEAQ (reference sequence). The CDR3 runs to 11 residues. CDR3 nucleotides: TGTGCCAGCAGCTTCACGGACTTGGGTTTCTTT. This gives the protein CASSFTDLGFF.

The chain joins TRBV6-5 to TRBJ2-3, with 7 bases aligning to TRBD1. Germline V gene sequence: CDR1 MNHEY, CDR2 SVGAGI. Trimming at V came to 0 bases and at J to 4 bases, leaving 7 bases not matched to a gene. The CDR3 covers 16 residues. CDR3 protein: CASSYSGDRDSDTQYF. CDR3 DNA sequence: TGTGCCAGCAGTTACTCGGGGGACAGAGACTCAGATACGCAGTATTTT.

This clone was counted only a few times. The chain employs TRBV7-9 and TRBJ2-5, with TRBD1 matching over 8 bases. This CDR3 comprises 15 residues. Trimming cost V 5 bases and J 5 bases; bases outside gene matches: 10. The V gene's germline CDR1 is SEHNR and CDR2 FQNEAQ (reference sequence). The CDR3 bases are TGTGCCAGCAGCCCCCGGTGGCAGGGGGCGGAGACCCAGTACTTC. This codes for CASSPRWQGAETQYF.

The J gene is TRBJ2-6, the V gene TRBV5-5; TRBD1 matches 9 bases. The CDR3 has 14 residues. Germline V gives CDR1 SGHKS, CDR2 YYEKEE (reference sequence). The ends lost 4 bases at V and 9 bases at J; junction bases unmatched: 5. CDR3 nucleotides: TGTGCCAGCAGCCCGGGACAGGGTTTCAACGTCCTGACTTTC. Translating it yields CASSPGQGFNVLTF.

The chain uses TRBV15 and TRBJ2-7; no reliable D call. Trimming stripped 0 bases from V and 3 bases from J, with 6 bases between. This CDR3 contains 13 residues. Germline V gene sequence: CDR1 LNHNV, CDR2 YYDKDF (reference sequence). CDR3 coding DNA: TGTGCCACCAGCAGAGATGCCTACTACGAGCAGTACTTC. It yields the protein CATSRDAYYEQYF.

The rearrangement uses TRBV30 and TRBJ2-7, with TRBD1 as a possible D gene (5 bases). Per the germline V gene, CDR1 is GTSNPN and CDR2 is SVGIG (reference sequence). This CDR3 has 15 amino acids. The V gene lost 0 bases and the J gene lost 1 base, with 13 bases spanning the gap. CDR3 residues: CAWSVPRQSSYEQYF. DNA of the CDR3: TGTGCCTGGAGTGTACCGAGACAGAGTTCCTACGAGCAGTACTTC.

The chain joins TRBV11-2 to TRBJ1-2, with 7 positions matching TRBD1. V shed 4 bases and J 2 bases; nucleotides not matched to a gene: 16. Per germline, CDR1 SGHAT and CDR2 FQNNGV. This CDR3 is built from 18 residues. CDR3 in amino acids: CASSSLTGWGQTNYGYTF. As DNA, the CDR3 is TGTGCCAGCAGCTCGCTTACTGGGTGGGGACAGACAAACTATGGCTACACCTTC.

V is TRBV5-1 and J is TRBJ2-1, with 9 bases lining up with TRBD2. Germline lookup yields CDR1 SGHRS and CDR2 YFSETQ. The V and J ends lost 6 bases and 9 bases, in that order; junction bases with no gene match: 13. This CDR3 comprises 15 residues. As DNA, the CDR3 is TGCGCCAGCACCTACCTGGGCGGGAGGGCCTCTGAGCAGTTCTTC. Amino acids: CASTYLGGRASEQFF.